The entry below gives a single TCR beta chain sequence along with its context. Its matching antigen is unknown. This entry belongs to a study of shared clonotypes between healthy human individuals. Method: immunoSEQ multiplex PCR; TCRdb's copy keeps in-frame clones and lacks some. The sample lists roughly 500,000 clones, approximately 81% occurring once. Whole-study results and caveats: The authors sampled blood alone, and tissue repertoires likely differ.

Germline loops: CDR1 KGHSH, CDR2 LQKENI. Trimming took 2 bases from V and 1 from J, leaving 14 bases between them. The length of the CDR3 is 16 residues. Sequencing was performed on PBMCs. This rearrangement joins TRBV18 to TRBJ1-1; D unresolved. This receptor was identified in a woman in her thirties or forties in good health. Some clones in this sample may be carry-over from other donors' samples. The CDR3 DNA sequence: TGTGCCAGCTCACCAGGTAACACGGGAAAGAACACTGAAGCTTTCTTT. This sequence encodes CASSPGNTGKNTEAFF.